Below, 17 T cell receptor beta chains from the same sample are listed, as sequenced in a study of T cells after yellow fever vaccination. TCRdb independently ran MiXCR on the 5' RACE reads; one entry per CDR3 protein. The sample holds roughly 330,000 distinct CDR3 sequences, 3% to 4.5% seen once. The sample consisted of PBMCs, taken 5 days after the yellow fever booster vaccination. The receptors derive from a man between 18 and 35 years old who received the YFV17D yellow fever vaccine.

In its sample, this clonotype was seen many times. The gene calls are TRBV4-2 and TRBJ1-2; 7 nucleotides line up with TRBD1. The CDR3 sequence is 13 residues long. Trimming took 4 bases from V and 8 from J; bases not matched to a gene: 7. Germline V gives CDR1 LGHNA, CDR2 YNFKEQ. CDR3 in DNA: TGTGCCAGCAGCCTTTGGGACAGAGAAGGCTACACCTTC. It translates to CASSLWDREGYTF.

The J gene is TRBJ1-6, the V gene TRBV20-1; 7 bases fit TRBD1. From germline, CDR1 is DFQATT and CDR2 SNEGSKA (reference sequence). The V gene end was trimmed by 4 bases and the J gene end by 5 bases; junction bases not matched to a gene: 8. CDR3 length: 15 amino acids. Here the CDR3 reads CSAKWTGQNNSPLHF. The CDR3 DNA reads as TGCAGTGCTAAGTGGACGGGACAGAATAATTCACCCCTCCACTTT.

This chain joins TRBV20-1 and TRBJ2-3; 11 nucleotides align to TRBD2. The CDR3 has 16 residues. The V gene's germline CDR1 is DFQATT and CDR2 SNEGSKA (reference sequence). V shed 2 bases, J shed 2 bases, and the junction held 6 bases outside the gene matches. CDR3 bases: TGCAGTGCTAGACTGGGGACTAGCGGATTCACAGATACGCAGTATTTT. Amino acid sequence: CSARLGTSGFTDTQYF.

This clonotype was seen repeatedly, ten times or more. V usage is TRBV7-8 and J usage is TRBJ2-7; 10 bases align to TRBD2. The CDR3 is 16 residues long. V trimming: 6 bases; J trimming: 2 bases; junction bases outside the gene matches: 10. Germline V gene data show CDR1 as SGHVS and CDR2 as FQNEAQ. The CDR3 loop is CASSPYSGGLPYEQYV. In DNA form, the CDR3 reads TGTGCCAGCAGTCCATATAGCGGGGGGCTCCCCTACGAGCAGTACGTC.

This clonotype was seen at least ten times. This chain connects TRBV20-1 to TRBJ2-2; D might be TRBD2 (7 bases). The germline V gene has CDR1 DFQATT and CDR2 SNEGSKA (reference sequence). The V end was cut by 5 bases, the J end by 4 bases, with 14 bases between. This CDR3 spans 14 amino acids. CDR3 sequence reads: CSAEGGASTGELFF. The CDR3 DNA is TGCAGTGCTGAGGGGGGGGCGAGCACCGGGGAGCTGTTTTTT.

This chain joins TRBV20-1 and TRBJ2-7; possible D gene TRBD1, 6 bases. Germline V gene data show CDR1 as DFQATT and CDR2 as SNEGSKA (reference sequence). This CDR3 contains 11 residues. Trimming removed 6 bases from V and 3 bases from J, with 9 bases in between. CDR3 coding DNA: TGCAGTGCCGGACAGAGCTACGAGCAGTACGTC. This translates into CSAGQSYEQYV.

In its sample, this clonotype was seen a few times. The V and J genes are TRBV5-1 and TRBJ1-4, with D tentatively TRBD1 (5 bases). Trimming left V 3 bases short and J 5 bases short, with 14 bases between. Looked up from germline, CDR1 is SGHRS and CDR2 is YFSETQ. This CDR3 region has 15 residues. This chain's CDR3 is CASSSPGRKNEKLFF. CDR3 nucleotide sequence: TGCGCCAGCAGCTCTCCGGGACGGAAGAATGAAAAACTGTTTTTT. The full variable domain, its missing parts supplied by reference TRBV5-1 and TRBJ1-4, is KAGVTQTPRYLIKTRGQQVTLSCSPISGHRSVSWYQQTPGQGLQFLFEYFSETQRNKGNFPGRFSGRQFSNSRSEMNVSTLELGDSALYLCASSSPGRKNEKLFFGSGTQLSVL.

This chain links TRBV7-2 with TRBJ2-4, with a weak D call TRBD2 (7 bases). Germline CDR1 reads SGHTA; CDR2 reads FQGNSA. Trimming removed 2 bases from V and 3 bases from J, with 14 bases in between. The CDR3 is 16 amino acids. CDR3 residues: CASSLLRGQGKNIQYF. The CDR3 DNA is TGTGCCAGCAGCTTATTGCGGGGGCAGGGCAAAAACATTCAGTACTTC.

This clonotype was observed at least ten times. V is TRBV28 and J is TRBJ2-1; perhaps D is TRBD1 or TRBD2 (5 bases each). CDR3 size: 16 residues. V was pared by 2 bases and J by 0 bases, with 11 bases between. Germline V gene data show CDR1 as MDHEN and CDR2 as SYDVKM. The CDR3, as DNA: TGTGCCAGCAGTTTAGGGTCAGGGAGCTCCTACAATGAGCAGTTCTTC. This codes for CASSLGSGSSYNEQFF.

This clonotype occurred many times. V is TRBV12-3 or TRBV12-4 and J is TRBJ2-3; tentative D call: TRBD2 (7 bases). The CDR3 is 12 residues long. V was trimmed by 6 bases and J by 9 bases, leaving 13 bases between them. The DNA for the CDR3 is TGTGCCAGCAGGCGGGGGCCGTCGACGCAGTATTTT. Protein sequence: CASRRGPSTQYF.

This clonotype was observed a handful of times. V and J are TRBV5-4 and TRBJ1-1; unclear D gene. CDR3 length: 15 residues. Germline V gene sequence: CDR1 SGHNT, CDR2 YYREEE (reference sequence). The V end was cut by 0 bases, the J end by 1 base, with 10 bases between. Written as DNA, the CDR3 is TGTGCCAGCAGCTTGGGAGCGAATAGGAACACTGAAGCTTTCTTT. It translates to CASSLGANRNTEAFF.

This clonotype was picked up a small number of times. The chain employs TRBV5-4 and TRBJ2-3; D gene ambiguous. CDR1 SGHNT and CDR2 YYREEE come from the germline V gene (reference sequence). The CDR3 extends over 14 amino acids. The ends were cut back, 2 bases at V and 1 base at J, with 8 bases in the middle. The CDR3 loop reads CASSFSDGTDTQYF. The CDR3 nucleotides read TGTGCCAGCAGCTTTTCCGACGGCACAGATACGCAGTATTTT.

This clonotype has ten or more counts. The rearrangement links TRBV7-9 to TRBJ2-3; possibly TRBD1 or TRBD2 for D (5 bases each). Germline values: CDR1 SEHNR, CDR2 FQNEAQ (reference sequence). Trimming took off 3 bases at V and 6 bases at J, with 16 bases between the two ends. The CDR3 runs 15 residues. CDR3 region: CASSLVPGREDTQYF. The DNA for the CDR3 is TGTGCCAGCAGCTTGGTGCCGGGCAGGGAGGATACGCAGTATTTT.

The rearrangement uses TRBV29-1 and TRBJ2-4; 7 bases are a match to TRBD1. Germline V CDR1 and CDR2: SQVTM, ANQGSEA. The CDR3 is 15 amino acids. Germline trimming cut 4 bases from V and 1 base from J; bases unmatched to any gene: 7. CDR3 sequence reads: CSVGDSPFAKNIQYF. Here the CDR3 DNA reads TGCAGCGTTGGGGACAGCCCCTTTGCCAAAAACATTCAGTACTTC.

The chain carries TRBV6-5 and TRBJ1-4, with D uncertain. The V gene's germline CDR1 is MNHEY and CDR2 SVGAGI. The CDR3 spans 12 residues. Deletions cut 5 bases from V and 7 bases from J, with 8 bases between. DNA of the CDR3: TGTGCCAGCAGTCCGGGCCTTGAAAAACTGTTTTTT. Translated, it gives CASSPGLEKLFF.

This clonotype came up a few times. The V call is TRBV21-1, the J call TRBJ2-7; the table's TRBD1 call for D was not verified on the DNA. TRBV21-1 is marked as a pseudogene. The CDR3 is 15 amino acids. The CDR3 region has the DNA TGTGCCAGCACCCTTCACCCCCAGGCTACCTACGAGCAGTACGTC. It yields the protein CASTLHPQATYEQYV.

The chain carries TRBV28 and TRBJ2-3, with TRBD2 matching over 7 bases. The germline gives CDR1 MDHEN, CDR2 SYDVKM. This CDR3 spans 19 amino acids. V dropped 5 bases and J dropped 2; count of bases not matched to a gene: 19. This CDR3 is CASSPGTSARAPHTDTQYF. Here the CDR3 DNA reads TGTGCCAGCAGTCCGGGAACTAGCGCCCGGGCTCCACACACAGATACGCAGTATTTT.